This TCR beta chain was retrieved from a study of response to subunit inactivated influenza vaccine. Whole-study findings and limits: T cells newly recruited by each seasonal influenza vaccination are few, the authors suggested.

V gave up 5 bases and J gave up 6 bases; unmatched junction bases: 4. The CDR3 has 13 amino acids. CDR1 and CDR2 from the germline V gene are SEHNR and FQNEAQ (reference sequence). Note on this clonotype: Its antigen is currently unknown.

TCRdb re-called the RT-PCR reads through MiXCR, storing one row per CDR3 protein. The data contain 150,000 or so distinct CDR3 sequences, approximately 12% of them singletons. Sequencing was performed on CD8+ T cells sorted from PBMCs, taken around 25 months after vaccination. The chain uses TRBV7-9 and TRBJ1-1, with 9 positions matching TRBD1. The TCR originated in a man between 45 and 75 years old who received an inactivated influenza vaccine. CDR3 DNA sequence: TGTGCCAGCAGCCCGGGACAGGGCGCTGAAGCTTTCTTT. Translation gives CASSPGQGAEAFF.